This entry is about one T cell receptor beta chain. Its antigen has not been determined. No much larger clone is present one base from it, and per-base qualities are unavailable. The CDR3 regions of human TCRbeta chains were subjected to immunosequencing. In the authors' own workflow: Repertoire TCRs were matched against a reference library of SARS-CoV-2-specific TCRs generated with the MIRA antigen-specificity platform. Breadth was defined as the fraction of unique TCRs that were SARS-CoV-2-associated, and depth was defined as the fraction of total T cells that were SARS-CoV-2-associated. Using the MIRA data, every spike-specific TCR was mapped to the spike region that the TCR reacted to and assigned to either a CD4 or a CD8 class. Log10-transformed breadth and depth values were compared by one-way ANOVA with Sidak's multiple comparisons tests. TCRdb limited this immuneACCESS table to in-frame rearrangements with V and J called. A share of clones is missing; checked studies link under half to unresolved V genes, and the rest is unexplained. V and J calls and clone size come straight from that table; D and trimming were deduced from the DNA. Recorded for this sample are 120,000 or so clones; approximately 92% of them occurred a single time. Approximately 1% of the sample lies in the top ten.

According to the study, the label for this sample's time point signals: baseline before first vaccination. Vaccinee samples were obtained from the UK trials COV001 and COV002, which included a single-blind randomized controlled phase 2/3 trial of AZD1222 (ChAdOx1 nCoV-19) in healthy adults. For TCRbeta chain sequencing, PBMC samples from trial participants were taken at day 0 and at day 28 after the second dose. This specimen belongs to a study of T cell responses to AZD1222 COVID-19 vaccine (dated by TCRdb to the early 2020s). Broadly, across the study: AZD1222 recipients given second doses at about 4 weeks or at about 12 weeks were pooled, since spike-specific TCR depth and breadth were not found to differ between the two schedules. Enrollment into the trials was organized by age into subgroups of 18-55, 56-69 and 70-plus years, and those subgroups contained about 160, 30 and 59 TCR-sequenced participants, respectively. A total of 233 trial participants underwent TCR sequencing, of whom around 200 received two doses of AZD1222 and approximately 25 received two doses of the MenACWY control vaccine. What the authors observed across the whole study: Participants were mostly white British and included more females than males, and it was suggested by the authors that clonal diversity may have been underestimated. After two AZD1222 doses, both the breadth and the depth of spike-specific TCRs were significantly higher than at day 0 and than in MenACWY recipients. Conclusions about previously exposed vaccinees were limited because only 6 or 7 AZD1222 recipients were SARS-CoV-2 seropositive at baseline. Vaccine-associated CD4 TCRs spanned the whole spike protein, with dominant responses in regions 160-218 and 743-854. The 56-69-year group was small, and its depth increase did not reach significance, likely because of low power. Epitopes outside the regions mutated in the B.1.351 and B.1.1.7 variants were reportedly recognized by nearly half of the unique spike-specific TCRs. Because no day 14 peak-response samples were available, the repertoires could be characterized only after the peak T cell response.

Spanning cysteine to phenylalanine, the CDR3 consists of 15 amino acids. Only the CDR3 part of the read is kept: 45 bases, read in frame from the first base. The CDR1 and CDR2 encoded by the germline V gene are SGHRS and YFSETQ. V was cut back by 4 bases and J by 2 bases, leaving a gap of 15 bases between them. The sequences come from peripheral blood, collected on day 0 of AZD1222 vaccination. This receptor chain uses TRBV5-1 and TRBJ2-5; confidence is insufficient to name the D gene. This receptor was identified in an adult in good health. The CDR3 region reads CASSEERQHQETQYF. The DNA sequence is TGCGCCAGCAGCGAGGAGAGGCAGCATCAAGAGACCCAGTACTTC.